Listed below are T cell receptor beta chains from one sample, sequenced in a study of T cells in Graves' hyperthyroidism and ophthalmopathy. TCRdb used MiXCR to reprocess the multiplex PCR reads, holding one entry per CDR3 protein. The top ten hold roughly 20% of the sample, which has 500,000 to 600,000 distinct CDR3 sequences, roughly 50% seen once. The specimen was peripheral blood or thyroid tissue (not recorded which). The source of these receptors is an adult woman with Graves' disease, either hyperthyroidism or ophthalmopathy (not recorded which). Both conserved end residues are part of each CDR3. The D gene is left open where the match is weak. Clone size is shown for a subset of rows, as once, few, many or a class of expanded clone.

>-|-|TRBV9|TRBJ1-6
CASSAETQNSPLHF
TGTGCCAGCAGCGCCGAGACACAAAATTCACCCCTCCACTTT
>-|-|TRBV29-1|TRBJ1-2
CSVGRRLRPGYTF
TGCAGCGTCGGACGGAGACTTAGGCCTGGCTACACCTTC
>-|-|TRBV7-6|TRBJ1-2
CASSLVRVRDGYTF
TGTGCCAGCAGCTTAGTACGGGTGAGAGATGGCTACACCTTC
>-|-|TRBV24-1|TRBJ2-7
CATSLGDAYEQYF
TGTGCCACCAGCCTAGGGGACGCCTACGAGCAGTACTTC
>-|many|TRBV7-9|TRBJ1-1
CASRQGLRTEAFF
TGTGCCAGTCGTCAGGGTTTAAGGACTGAAGCTTTCTTT
>TRBD1|many|TRBV5-1|TRBJ2-2
CASSLAGQGGTGELFF
TGCGCCAGCAGCTTGGCCGGACAGGGGGGCACCGGGGAGCTGTTTTTT
>-|few|TRBV7-2|TRBJ2-5
CASSLTPGVETQYF
TGTGCCAGCAGCTTAACCCCGGGTGTGGAGACCCAGTACTTC
>-|many|TRBV30|TRBJ1-2
CAWSALYGYTF
TGTGCCTGGAGCGCCCTGTATGGCTACACCTTC
>-|few|TRBV7-6|TRBJ2-5
CASSFRVLYQETQYF
TGTGCCAGCAGTTTCCGGGTTTTGTACCAAGAGACCCAGTACTTC
>-|-|TRBV9|TRBJ1-5
CASSVGHTNQPQHF
TGTGCCAGCAGCGTAGGACATACGAATCAGCCCCAGCATTTT
>-|few|TRBV6-1|TRBJ2-7
CASSVEALFGEQYF
TGTGCCAGCAGTGTTGAAGCTCTTTTCGGGGAGCAGTACTTC
>-|many|TRBV5-6|TRBJ2-7
CASSLYGGTRSYEQYF
TGTGCCAGCAGCTTGTATGGGGGTACCAGATCCTACGAGCAGTACTTC
>-|many|TRBV3-1|TRBJ1-5
CASSQSTGQPQHF
TGTGCCAGCAGCCAATCTACCGGGCAGCCCCAGCATTTT
>TRBD1|-|TRBV12-3/TRBV12-4|TRBJ1-4
CASSLTLGGQDPEKLFF
TGTGCCAGCAGTTTAACTCTCGGGGGACAGGACCCCGAAAAACTGTTTTTT
>TRBD2|-|TRBV29-1|TRBJ2-5
CSVVAGGYQETQYF
TGCAGCGTGGTAGCGGGAGGGTACCAAGAGACCCAGTACTTC
>-|-|TRBV7-6|TRBJ2-7
CASRPLQGWEGEQYF
TGTGCCAGCAGACCCCTCCAGGGTTGGGAAGGCGAGCAGTACTTC
>-|many|TRBV4-1|TRBJ2-1
CASSQERSIASTNNEQFF
TGCGCCAGCAGCCAAGAGCGCTCAATAGCGAGTACAAACAATGAGCAGTTCTTC